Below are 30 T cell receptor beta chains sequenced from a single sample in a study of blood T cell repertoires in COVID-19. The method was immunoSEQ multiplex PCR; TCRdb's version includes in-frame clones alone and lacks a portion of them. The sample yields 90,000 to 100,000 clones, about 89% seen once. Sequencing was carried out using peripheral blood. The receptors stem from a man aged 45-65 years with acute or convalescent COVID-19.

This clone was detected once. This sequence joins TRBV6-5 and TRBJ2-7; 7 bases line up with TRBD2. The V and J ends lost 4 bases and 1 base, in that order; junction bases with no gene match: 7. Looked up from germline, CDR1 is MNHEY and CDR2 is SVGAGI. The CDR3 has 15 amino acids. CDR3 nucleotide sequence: TGTGCCAGCAGTTTAACTAGCGTGGGATCCTACGAGCAGTACTTC. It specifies CASSLTSVGSYEQYF.

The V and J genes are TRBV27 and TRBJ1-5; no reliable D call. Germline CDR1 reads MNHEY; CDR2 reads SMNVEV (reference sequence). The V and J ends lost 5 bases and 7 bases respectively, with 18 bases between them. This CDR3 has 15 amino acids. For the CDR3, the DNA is TGTGCCAGCAGTCCTCTGTCGTGGTCGAGGCAGCCCCAGCATTTT. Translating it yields CASSPLSWSRQPQHF.

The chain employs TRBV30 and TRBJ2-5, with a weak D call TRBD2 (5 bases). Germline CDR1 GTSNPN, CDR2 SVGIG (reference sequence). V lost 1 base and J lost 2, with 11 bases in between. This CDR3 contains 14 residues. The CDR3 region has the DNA TGTGCCTGGAGTGGCCCGGGGTGGCAAGAGACCCAGTACTTC. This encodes CAWSGPGWQETQYF.

The CDR3 DNA follows: TGTGCCACCAGTGACGACCGACAGGGAATCTACTACGAGCAGTACTTC. Amino acid sequence: CATSDDRQGIYYEQYF. The chain joins TRBV24-1 to TRBJ2-7, with TRBD1 identical over 7 bases. Germline V lookup: CDR1 KGHDR, CDR2 SFDVKD. This CDR3 is built from 16 residues. The V gene end was trimmed by 4 bases and the J gene end by 3 bases; junction bases not matched to a gene: 11.

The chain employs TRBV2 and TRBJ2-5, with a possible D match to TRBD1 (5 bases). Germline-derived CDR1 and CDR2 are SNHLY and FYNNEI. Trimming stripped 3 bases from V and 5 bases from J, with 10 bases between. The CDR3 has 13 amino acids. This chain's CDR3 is CASSDQGYETQYF. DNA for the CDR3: TGTGCCAGCAGTGATCAGGGTTATGAGACCCAGTACTTC.

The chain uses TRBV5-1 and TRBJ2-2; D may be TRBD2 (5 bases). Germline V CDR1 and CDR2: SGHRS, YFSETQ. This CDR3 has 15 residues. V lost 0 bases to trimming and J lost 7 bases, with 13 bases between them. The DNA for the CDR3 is TGCGCCAGCAGCTTGGCCGGGATATCAAACGGGGAGCTGTTTTTT. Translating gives CASSLAGISNGELFF.

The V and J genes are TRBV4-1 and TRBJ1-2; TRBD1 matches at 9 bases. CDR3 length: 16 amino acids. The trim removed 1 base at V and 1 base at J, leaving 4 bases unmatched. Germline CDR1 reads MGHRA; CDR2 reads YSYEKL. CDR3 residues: CASSQGYRGLNYGYTF. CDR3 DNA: TGCGCCAGCAGCCAAGGGTACAGGGGGCTTAACTATGGCTACACCTTC.

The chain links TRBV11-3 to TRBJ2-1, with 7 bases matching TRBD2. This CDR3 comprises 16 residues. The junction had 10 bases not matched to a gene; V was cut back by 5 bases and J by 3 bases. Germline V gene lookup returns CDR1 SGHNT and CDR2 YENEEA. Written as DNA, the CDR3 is TGTGCCAGCAGCCCCCGCGCGGGAGTGAACTACAATGAGCAGTTCTTC. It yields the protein CASSPRAGVNYNEQFF.

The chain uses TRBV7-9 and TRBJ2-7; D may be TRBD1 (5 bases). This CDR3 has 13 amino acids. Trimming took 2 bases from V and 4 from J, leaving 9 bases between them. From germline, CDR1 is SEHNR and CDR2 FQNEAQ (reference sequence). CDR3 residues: CASSLTGMYEQYF. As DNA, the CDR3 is TGTGCCAGCAGCTTAACAGGAATGTACGAGCAGTACTTC. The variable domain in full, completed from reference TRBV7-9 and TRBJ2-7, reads DTGVSQNPRHKITKRGQNVTFRCDPISEHNRLYWYRQTLGQGPEFLTYFQNEAQLEKSRLLSDRFSAERPKGSFSTLEIQRTEQGDSAMYLCASSLTGMYEQYFGPGTRLTVT.

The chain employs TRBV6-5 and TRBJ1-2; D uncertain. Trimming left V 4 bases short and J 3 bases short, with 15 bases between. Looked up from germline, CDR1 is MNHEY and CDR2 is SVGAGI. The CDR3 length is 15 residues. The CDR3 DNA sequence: TGTGCCAGCAGTTCCCCCGGGGATCAAGACTATGGCTACACCTTC. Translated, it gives CASSSPGDQDYGYTF.

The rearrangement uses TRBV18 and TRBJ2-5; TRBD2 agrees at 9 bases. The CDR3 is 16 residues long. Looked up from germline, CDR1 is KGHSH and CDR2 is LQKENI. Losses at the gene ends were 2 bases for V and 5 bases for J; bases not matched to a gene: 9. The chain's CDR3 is CASSPRLAGLGETQYF. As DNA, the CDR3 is TGTGCCAGCTCACCAAGGCTAGCGGGACTGGGTGAGACCCAGTACTTC.

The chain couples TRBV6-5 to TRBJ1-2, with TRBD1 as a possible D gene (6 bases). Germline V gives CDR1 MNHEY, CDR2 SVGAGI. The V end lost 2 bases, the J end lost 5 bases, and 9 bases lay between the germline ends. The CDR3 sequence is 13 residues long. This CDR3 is CASSYQGTYGYTF. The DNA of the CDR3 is TGTGCCAGCAGTTACCAGGGGACATATGGCTACACCTTC.

CDR3 sequence (DNA): TGTGCCAGCAGCTTAGATCGACTGGGGAACACTGAAGCTTTCTTT. This sequence encodes CASSLDRLGNTEAFF. This rearrangement joins TRBV11-2 to TRBJ1-1; no firm D call. Germline V lookup: CDR1 SGHAT, CDR2 FQNNGV. This CDR3 is built from 15 residues. V was pared by 0 bases and J by 1 base, with 9 bases between.

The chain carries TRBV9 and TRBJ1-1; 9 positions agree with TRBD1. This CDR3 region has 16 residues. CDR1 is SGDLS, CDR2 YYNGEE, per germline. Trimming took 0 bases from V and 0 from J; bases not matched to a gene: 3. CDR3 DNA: TGTGCCAGCAGCGTAGGACAGGGGGGGATGAACACTGAAGCTTTCTTT. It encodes CASSVGQGGMNTEAFF.

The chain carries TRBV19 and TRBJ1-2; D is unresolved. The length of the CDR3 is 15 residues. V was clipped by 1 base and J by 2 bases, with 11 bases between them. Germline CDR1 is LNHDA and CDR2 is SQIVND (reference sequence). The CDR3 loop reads CASSIGGRENYGYTF. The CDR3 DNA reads TGTGCCAGTAGTATAGGAGGTCGAGAAAACTATGGCTACACCTTC.

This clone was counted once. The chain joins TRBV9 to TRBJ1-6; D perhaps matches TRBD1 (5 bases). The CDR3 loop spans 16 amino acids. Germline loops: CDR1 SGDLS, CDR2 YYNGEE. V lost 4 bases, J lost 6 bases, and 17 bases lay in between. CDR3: CASSPMGGVGNSPLHF. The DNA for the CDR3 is TGTGCCAGCAGCCCCATGGGGGGGGTCGGTAATTCACCCCTCCACTTT.

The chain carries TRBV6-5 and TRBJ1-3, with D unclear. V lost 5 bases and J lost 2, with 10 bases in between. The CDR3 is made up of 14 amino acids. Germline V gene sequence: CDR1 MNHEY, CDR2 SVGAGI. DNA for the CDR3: TGTGCCAGCAGTCACGGGGTCACTGGAAACACCATATATTTT. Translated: CASSHGVTGNTIYF.

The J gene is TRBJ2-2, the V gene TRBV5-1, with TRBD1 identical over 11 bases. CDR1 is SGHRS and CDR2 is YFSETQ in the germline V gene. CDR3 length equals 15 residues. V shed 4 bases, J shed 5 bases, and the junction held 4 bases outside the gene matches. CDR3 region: CASSTGTGGTGELFF. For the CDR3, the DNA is TGCGCCAGCAGCACCGGGACAGGGGGGACCGGGGAGCTGTTTTTT.

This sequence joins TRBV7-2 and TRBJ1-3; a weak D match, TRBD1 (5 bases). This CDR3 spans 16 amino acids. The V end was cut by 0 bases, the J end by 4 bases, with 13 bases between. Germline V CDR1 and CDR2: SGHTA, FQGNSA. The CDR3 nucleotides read TGTGCCAGCAGCTTAGCAGCGGGGACGGTCGGAAACACCATATATTTT. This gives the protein CASSLAAGTVGNTIYF. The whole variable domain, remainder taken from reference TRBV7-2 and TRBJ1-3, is GAGVSQSPSNKVTEKGKDVELRCDPISGHTALYWYRQSLGQGLEFLIYFQGNSAPDKSGLPSDRFSAERTGGSVSTLTIQRTQQEDSAVYLCASSLAAGTVGNTIYFGEGSWLTVV.

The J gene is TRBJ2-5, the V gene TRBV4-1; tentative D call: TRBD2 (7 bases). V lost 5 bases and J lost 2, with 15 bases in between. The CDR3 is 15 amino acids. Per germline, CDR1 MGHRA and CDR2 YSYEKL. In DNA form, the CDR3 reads TGCGCCAGCAGCGTATCGGGGGGCTATCAAGAGACCCAGTACTTC. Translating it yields CASSVSGGYQETQYF.

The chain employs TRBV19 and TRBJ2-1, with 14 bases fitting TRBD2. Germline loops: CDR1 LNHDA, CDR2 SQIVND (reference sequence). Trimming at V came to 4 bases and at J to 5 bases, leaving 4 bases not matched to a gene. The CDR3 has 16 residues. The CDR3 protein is CASSRLAGGRHNEQFF. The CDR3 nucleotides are TGTGCCAGTAGTAGACTAGCGGGAGGGCGCCACAATGAGCAGTTCTTC.

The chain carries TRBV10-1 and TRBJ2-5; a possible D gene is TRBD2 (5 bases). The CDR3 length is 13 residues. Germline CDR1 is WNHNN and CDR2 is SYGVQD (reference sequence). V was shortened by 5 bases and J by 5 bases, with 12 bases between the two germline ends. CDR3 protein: CASSIDPGETQYF. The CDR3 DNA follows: TGCGCCAGCAGTATTGATCCGGGGGAGACCCAGTACTTC.

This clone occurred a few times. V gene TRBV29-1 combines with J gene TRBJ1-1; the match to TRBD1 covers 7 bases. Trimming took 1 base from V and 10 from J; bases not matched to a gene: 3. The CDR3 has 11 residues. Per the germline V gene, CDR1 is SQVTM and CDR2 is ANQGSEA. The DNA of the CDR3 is TGCAGCGTTGAAGGACAGGGTACAGCTTTCTTT. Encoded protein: CSVEGQGTAFF.

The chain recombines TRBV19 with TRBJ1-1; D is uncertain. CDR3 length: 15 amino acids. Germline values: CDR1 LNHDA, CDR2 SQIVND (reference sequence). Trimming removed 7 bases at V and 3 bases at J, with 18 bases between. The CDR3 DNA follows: TGTGCCAGTAACCCCGAGGGTCCTGGGGACACTGAAGCTTTCTTT. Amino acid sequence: CASNPEGPGDTEAFF.

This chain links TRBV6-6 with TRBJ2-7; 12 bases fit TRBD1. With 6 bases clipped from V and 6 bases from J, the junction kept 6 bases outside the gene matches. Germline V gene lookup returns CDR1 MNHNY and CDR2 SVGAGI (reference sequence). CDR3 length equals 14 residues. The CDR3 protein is CASSKGQGAPEQYF. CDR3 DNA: TGTGCCAGCAGCAAGGGACAGGGGGCGCCCGAGCAGTACTTC.

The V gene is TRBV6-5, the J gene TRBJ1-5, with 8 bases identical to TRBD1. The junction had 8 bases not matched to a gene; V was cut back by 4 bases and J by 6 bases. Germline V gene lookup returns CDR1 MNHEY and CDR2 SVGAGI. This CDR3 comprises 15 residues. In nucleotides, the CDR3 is TGTGCCAGCAGTTCGATCAGGGGGCGAATTCAGCCCCAGCATTTT. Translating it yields CASSSIRGRIQPQHF.

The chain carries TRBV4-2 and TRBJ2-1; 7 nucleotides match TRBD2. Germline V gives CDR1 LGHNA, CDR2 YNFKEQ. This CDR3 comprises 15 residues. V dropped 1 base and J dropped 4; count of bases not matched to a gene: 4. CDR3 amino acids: CASSQGLAAYNEQFF. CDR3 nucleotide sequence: TGTGCCAGCAGCCAAGGGCTAGCGGCATACAATGAGCAGTTCTTC.

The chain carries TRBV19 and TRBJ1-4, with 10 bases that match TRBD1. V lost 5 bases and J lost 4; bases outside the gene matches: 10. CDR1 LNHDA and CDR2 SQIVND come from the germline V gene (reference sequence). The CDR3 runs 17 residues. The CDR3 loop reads CASSSRTGTGVNEKLFF. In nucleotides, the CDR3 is TGTGCCAGTAGTTCCCGCACCGGGACAGGGGTTAATGAAAAACTGTTTTTT.

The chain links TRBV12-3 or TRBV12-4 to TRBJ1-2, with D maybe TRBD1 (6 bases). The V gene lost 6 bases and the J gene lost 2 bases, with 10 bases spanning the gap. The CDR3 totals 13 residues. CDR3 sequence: CASSYRENYGYTF. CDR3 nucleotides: TGTGCCAGCAGCTACAGGGAGAACTATGGCTACACCTTC.

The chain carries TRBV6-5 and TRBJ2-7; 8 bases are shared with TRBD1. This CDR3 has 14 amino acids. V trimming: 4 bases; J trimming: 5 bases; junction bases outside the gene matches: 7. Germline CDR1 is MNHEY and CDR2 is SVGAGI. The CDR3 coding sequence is TGTGCCAGCAGTTCCCGGACAGGGTGGAACGAGCAGTACTTC. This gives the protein CASSSRTGWNEQYF.